The present T cell receptor beta chain was sequenced within a study of T cell repertoires in cytomegalovirus infection. As for the study in general: Through public TCR beta signatures, both CMV infection and matching HLA type were indicated.

Trimming took 3 bases from V and 9 from J, leaving 6 bases between them. This CDR3 is built from 11 residues. From germline, CDR1 is MNHEY and CDR2 SVGEGT. About this clonotype itself: As yet, its antigen is unknown.

Study-level points and caveats: The ex vivo response was dominated by HLA-C-restricted CMV-specific TCR beta clonotypes. Individuals carrying CMV plus the relevant HLA were identified by cumulative frequency of public TCR beta families.

Each CDR3 protein is one row after TCRdb ran MiXCR on the reads. The sample consists of 650,000 to 900,000 distinct CDR3 sequences, about 28% of them appearing once. This receptor was taken from a human donor in good health (CMV status not recorded). Some clones in this sample may be carry-over from other donors' samples. This sample comprised cultured CD8+ T cells from PBMCs, obtained from culture after CMV antigen stimulation. The rearrangement joins TRBV6-2 or TRBV6-3 to TRBJ2-1; D remains unclear. The CDR3 nucleotides are TGTGCCAGCAGTTATAATTCTGAGCAGTTCTTC. It specifies CASSYNSEQFF.